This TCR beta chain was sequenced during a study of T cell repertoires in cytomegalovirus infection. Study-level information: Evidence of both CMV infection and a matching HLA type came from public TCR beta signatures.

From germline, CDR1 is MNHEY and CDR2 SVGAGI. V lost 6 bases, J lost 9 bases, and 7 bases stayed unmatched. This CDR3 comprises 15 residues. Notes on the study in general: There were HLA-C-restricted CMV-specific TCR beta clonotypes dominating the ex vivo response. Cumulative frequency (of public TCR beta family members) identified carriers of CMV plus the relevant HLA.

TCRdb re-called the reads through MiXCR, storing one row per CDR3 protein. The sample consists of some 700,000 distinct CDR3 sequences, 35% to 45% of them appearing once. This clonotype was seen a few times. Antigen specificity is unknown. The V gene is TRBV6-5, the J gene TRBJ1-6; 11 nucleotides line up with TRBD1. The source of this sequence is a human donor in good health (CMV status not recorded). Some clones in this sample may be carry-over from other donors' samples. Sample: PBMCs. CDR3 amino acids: CASSYEGQGGSPLHF. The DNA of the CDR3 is TGTGCCAGCAGCTATGAGGGACAGGGGGGTTCACCCCTCCACTTT.